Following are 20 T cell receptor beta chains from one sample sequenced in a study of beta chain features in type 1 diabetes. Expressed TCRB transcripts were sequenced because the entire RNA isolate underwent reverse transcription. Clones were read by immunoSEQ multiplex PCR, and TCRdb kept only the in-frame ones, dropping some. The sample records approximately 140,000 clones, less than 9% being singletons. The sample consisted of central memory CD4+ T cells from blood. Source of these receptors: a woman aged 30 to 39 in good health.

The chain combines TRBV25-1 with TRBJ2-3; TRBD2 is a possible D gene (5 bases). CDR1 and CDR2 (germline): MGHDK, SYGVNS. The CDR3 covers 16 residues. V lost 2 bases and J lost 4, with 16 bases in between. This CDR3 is CASSEGSTWSADTQYF. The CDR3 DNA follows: TGTGCCAGCAGTGAAGGGAGTACTTGGAGCGCAGATACGCAGTATTTT.

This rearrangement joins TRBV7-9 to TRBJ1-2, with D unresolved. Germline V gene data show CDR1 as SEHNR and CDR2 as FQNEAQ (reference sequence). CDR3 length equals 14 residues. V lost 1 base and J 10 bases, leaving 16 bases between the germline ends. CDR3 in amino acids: CASSLGDILSIYTF. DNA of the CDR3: TGTGCCAGCAGCTTAGGAGACATTTTAAGTATCTACACCTTC.

The CDR3 reads CASSLAMGSQPQHF. Written as DNA, the CDR3 is TGCGCCAGCAGCTTGGCGATGGGGAGTCAGCCCCAGCATTTT. This chain connects TRBV5-1 to TRBJ1-5; D not certain. This CDR3 has 14 amino acids. Germline assignment: CDR1 SGHRS and CDR2 YFSETQ. The V gene lost 0 bases and the J gene lost 6 bases, with 10 bases spanning the gap.

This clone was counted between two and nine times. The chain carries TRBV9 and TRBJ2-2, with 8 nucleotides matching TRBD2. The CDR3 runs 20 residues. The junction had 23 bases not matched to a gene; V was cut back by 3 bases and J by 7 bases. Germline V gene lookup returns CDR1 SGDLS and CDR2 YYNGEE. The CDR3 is CASSGRGGTSGPRGVGELFF. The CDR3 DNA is TGTGCCAGCAGCGGTAGGGGTGGAACTAGCGGCCCCCGGGGTGTCGGGGAGCTGTTTTTT.

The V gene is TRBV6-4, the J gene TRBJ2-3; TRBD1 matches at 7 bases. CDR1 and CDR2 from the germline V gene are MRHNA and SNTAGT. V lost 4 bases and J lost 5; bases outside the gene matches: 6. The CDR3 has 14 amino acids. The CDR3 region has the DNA TGTGCCAGCAGTGCGACAGGGACGGGAGATACGCAGTATTTT. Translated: CASSATGTGDTQYF.

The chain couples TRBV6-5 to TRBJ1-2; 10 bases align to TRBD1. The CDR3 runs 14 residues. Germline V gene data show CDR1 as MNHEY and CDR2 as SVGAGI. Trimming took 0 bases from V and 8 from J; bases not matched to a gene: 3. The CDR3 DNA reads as TGTGCCAGCAGTTACTCTCGGACAGGGGGAGGCTACACCTTC. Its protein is CASSYSRTGGGYTF.

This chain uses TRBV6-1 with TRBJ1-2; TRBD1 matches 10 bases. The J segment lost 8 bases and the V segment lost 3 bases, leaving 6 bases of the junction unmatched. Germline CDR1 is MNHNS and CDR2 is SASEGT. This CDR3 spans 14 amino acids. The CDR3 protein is CASSEDRGWPGYTF. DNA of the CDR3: TGTGCCAGCAGTGAGGACAGGGGGTGGCCCGGCTACACCTTC.

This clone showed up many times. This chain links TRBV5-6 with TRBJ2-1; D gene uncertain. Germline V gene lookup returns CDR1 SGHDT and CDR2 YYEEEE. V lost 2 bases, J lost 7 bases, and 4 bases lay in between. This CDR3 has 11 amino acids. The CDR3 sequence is CASSFENEQFF. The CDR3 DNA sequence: TGTGCCAGCAGCTTTGAGAATGAGCAGTTCTTC.

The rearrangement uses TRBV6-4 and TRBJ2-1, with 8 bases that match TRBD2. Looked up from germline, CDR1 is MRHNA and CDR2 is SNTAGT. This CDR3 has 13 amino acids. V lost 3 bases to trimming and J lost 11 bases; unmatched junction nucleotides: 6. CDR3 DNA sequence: TGTGCCAGCAGTGAGGGTAGCGGGACCCAGCAGTTCTTC. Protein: CASSEGSGTQQFF.

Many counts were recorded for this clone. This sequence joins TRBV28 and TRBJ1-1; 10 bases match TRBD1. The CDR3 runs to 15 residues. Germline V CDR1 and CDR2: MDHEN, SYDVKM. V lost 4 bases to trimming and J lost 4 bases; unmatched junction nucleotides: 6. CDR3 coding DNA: TGTGCCAGCAGTTCTGTTGGACAGGGGGTCACTGAAGCTTTCTTT. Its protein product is CASSSVGQGVTEAFF.

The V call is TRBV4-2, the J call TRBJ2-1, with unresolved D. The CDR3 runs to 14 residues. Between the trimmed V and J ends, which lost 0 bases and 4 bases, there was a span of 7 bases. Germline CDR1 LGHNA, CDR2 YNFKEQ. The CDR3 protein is CASSQETGYNEQFF. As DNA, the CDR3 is TGTGCCAGCAGCCAAGAGACGGGTTACAATGAGCAGTTCTTC.

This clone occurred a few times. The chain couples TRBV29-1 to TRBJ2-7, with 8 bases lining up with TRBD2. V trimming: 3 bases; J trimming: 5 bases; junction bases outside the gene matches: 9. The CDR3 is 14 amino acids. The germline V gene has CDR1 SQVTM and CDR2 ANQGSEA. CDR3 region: CSVEGRGGVNEQYF. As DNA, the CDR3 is TGCAGCGTTGAGGGTCGGGGGGGAGTAAACGAGCAGTACTTC.

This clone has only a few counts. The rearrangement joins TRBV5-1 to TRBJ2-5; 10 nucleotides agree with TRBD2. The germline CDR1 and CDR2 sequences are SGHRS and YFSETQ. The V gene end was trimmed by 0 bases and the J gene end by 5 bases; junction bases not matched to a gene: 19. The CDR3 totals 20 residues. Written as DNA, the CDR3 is TGCGCCAGCAGCTTGGCCGAGTCTAGCGGGAGCGTGGGTCTTTCGGAGACCCAGTACTTC. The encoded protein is CASSLAESSGSVGLSETQYF.

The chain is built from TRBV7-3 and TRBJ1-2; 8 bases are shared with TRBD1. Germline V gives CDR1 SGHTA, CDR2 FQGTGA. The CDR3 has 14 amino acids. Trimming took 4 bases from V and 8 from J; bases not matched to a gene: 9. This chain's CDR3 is CASSYHGQGGGYTF. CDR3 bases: TGTGCCAGCAGCTACCACGGACAGGGAGGAGGCTACACCTTC.

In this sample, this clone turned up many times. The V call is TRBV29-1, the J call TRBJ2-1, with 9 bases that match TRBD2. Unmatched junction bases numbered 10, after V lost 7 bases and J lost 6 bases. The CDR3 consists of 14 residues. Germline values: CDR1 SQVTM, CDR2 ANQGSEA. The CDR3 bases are TGCAGCGGATCTACTAGCGGGTTAGGCAATGAGCAGTTCTTC. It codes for CSGSTSGLGNEQFF.

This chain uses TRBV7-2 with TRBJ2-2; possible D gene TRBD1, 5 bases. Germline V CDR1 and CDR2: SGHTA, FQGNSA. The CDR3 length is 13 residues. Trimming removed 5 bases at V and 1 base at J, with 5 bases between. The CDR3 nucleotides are TGTGCCAGCAGCGGACAGAACACCGGGGAGCTGTTTTTT. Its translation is CASSGQNTGELFF.

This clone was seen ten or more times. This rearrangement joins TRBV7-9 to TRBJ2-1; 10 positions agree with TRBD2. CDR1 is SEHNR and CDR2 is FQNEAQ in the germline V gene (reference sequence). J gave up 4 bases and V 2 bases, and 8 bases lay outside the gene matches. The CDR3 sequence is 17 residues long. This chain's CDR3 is CASSLIRASGRYNEQFF. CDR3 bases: TGTGCCAGCAGCTTAATCCGAGCTAGCGGGAGATACAATGAGCAGTTCTTC.

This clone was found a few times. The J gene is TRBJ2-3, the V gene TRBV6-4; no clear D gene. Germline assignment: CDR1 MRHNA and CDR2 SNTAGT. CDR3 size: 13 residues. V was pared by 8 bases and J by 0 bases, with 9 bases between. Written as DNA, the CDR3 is TGTGCCAGCGGTGTGACTAGCACAGATACGCAGTATTTT. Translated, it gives CASGVTSTDTQYF.

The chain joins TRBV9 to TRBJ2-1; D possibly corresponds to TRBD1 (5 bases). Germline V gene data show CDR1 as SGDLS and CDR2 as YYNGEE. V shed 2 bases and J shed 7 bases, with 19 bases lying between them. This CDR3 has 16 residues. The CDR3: CASSVGPQGIGNEQFF. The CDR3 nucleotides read TGTGCCAGCAGCGTTGGTCCTCAGGGAATCGGAAATGAGCAGTTCTTC.

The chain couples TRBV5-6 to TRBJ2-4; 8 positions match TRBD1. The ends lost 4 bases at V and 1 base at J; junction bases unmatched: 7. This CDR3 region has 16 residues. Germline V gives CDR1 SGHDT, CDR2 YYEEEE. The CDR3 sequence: CASSRRTGPAKNIQYF. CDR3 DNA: TGTGCCAGCAGCCGGCGGACAGGGCCGGCCAAAAACATTCAGTACTTC.